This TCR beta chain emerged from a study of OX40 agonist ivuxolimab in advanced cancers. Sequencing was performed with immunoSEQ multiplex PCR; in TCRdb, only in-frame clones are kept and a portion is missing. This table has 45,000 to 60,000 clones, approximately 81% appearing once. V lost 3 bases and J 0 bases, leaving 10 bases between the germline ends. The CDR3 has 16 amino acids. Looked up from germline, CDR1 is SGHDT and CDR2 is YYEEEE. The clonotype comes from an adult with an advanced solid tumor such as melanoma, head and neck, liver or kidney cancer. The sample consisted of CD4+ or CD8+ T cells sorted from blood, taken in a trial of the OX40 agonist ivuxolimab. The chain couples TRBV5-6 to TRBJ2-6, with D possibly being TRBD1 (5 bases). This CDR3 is CASSSPTGSGANVLTF. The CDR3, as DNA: TGTGCCAGCAGCTCGCCCACAGGCTCTGGGGCCAACGTCCTGACTTTC. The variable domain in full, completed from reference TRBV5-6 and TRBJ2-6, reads DAGVTQSPTHLIKTRGQQVTLRCSPKSGHDTVSWYQQALGQGPQFIFQYYEEEERQRGNFPDRFSGHQFPNYSSELNVNALLLGDSALYLCASSSPTGSGANVLTFGAGSRLTVL.